The 24 T cell receptor beta chains in this list originate from one sample, sequenced in a study of T cell repertoires in ileal Crohn's disease. Sequencing was performed with immunoSEQ multiplex PCR; in TCRdb, only in-frame clones are kept and a portion is missing. The table has around 15,000 clones, 80% seen once; the top ten hold 4.2%. The sequencing sample was made of ileal tissue. The receptors originated from an adult with Crohn's disease.

The chain couples TRBV5-4 to TRBJ2-2, with D hard to call. V was trimmed by 1 base and J by 1 base, leaving 5 bases between them. The CDR3 sequence is 14 residues long. Germline loops: CDR1 SGHNT, CDR2 YYREEE (reference sequence). CDR3 nucleotides: TGTGCCAGCAGCTTGAGACAGAACACCGGGGAGCTGTTTTTT. This sequence encodes CASSLRQNTGELFF.

This clone was observed a handful of times. The chain uses TRBV19 and TRBJ2-1, with a possible D match to TRBD1 (6 bases). CDR1 is LNHDA and CDR2 is SQIVND in the germline V gene (reference sequence). V was trimmed by 3 bases and J by 6 bases, leaving 18 bases between them. The CDR3 loop spans 16 amino acids. CDR3 DNA: TGTGCCAGTAGTATCCCGACAGGCCCGGGCGGCAATGAGCAGTTCTTC. Its translation is CASSIPTGPGGNEQFF.

This clone was detected once. This chain connects TRBV7-8 to TRBJ2-3; D ambiguous. Germline loops: CDR1 SGHVS, CDR2 FQNEAQ. The germline V and J ends were trimmed by 4 bases and 2 bases, with 10 bases remaining between them. CDR3 length equals 14 residues. The CDR3 here is CASSSRSHTDTQYF. CDR3 DNA: TGTGCCAGCAGCTCCAGATCCCACACAGATACGCAGTATTTT.

The chain recombines TRBV7-2 with TRBJ2-3, with 10 bases that match TRBD2. Germline V gene lookup returns CDR1 SGHTA and CDR2 FQGNSA. This CDR3 has 16 amino acids. J gave up 0 bases and V 2 bases, and 2 bases lay outside the gene matches. The CDR3 region is CASSLLAGASTDTQYF. Here the CDR3 DNA reads TGTGCCAGCAGCTTACTAGCGGGGGCTAGCACAGATACGCAGTATTTT. The variable domain in full, completed from reference TRBV7-2 and TRBJ2-3, reads GAGVSQSPSNKVTEKGKDVELRCDPISGHTALYWYRQSLGQGLEFLIYFQGNSAPDKSGLPSDRFSAERTGGSVSTLTIQRTQQEDSAVYLCASSLLAGASTDTQYFGPGTRLTVL.

The genes are TRBV7-2 and TRBJ2-2; 9 positions match TRBD1. The CDR3 runs 16 residues. V gave up 2 bases and J gave up 6 bases; unmatched junction bases: 7. Looked up from germline, CDR1 is SGHTA and CDR2 is FQGNSA. The CDR3 loop reads CASSLRGQGSPGELFF. DNA for the CDR3: TGTGCCAGCAGCTTAAGGGGACAGGGTTCCCCCGGGGAGCTGTTTTTT.

The genes are TRBV5-1 and TRBJ2-7; D not certain. This CDR3 spans 13 amino acids. V was shortened by 4 bases and J by 0 bases, with 8 bases between the two germline ends. Germline CDR1 is SGHRS and CDR2 is YFSETQ. This CDR3 reads CASSVTSSYEQYF. CDR3 in DNA: TGCGCCAGCAGCGTAACAAGCTCCTACGAGCAGTACTTC.

The chain carries TRBV19 and TRBJ1-1; no firm D call. The CDR3 runs to 13 residues. Germline V gene lookup returns CDR1 LNHDA and CDR2 SQIVND (reference sequence). Trimming took 8 bases from V and 0 from J, leaving 10 bases between them. The CDR3 coding sequence is TGTGCCAGTGGAGCGCATTTGAACACTGAAGCTTTCTTT. Translation: CASGAHLNTEAFF.

V and J are TRBV2 and TRBJ1-1; D unresolved. V lost 5 bases, J lost 5 bases, and 12 bases lay in between. The germline V gene has CDR1 SNHLY and CDR2 FYNNEI. This CDR3 contains 13 residues. CDR3 nucleotide sequence: TGTGCCAGCAGTAGCGTGGGAGGAACTGAAGCTTTCTTT. It yields the protein CASSSVGGTEAFF.

The rearrangement uses TRBV13 and TRBJ2-4; maybe TRBD1 (6 bases). This CDR3 comprises 15 residues. V lost 5 bases and J lost 0, with 11 bases in between. Germline values: CDR1 PRHDT, CDR2 FYEKMQ (reference sequence). CDR3 protein: CASSQGGPAKNIQYF. The DNA of the CDR3 is TGTGCCAGCAGCCAAGGGGGTCCAGCCAAAAACATTCAGTACTTC.

The rearrangement joins TRBV5-1 to TRBJ1-2; 7 nucleotides line up with TRBD1. Germline CDR1 reads SGHRS; CDR2 reads YFSETQ. The CDR3 runs to 13 residues. Trimming removed 8 bases from V and 4 bases from J; junction bases left unmatched: 8. Here the CDR3 reads CASNPGQSYGYTF. The CDR3 DNA follows: TGCGCCAGTAACCCGGGACAGAGCTATGGCTACACCTTC. The whole variable domain, remainder taken from reference TRBV5-1 and TRBJ1-2, is KAGVTQTPRYLIKTRGQQVTLSCSPISGHRSVSWYQQTPGQGLQFLFEYFSETQRNKGNFPGRFSGRQFSNSRSEMNVSTLELGDSALYLCASNPGQSYGYTFGSGTRLTVV.

V and J are TRBV7-2 and TRBJ1-2; 11 nucleotides align to TRBD1. The CDR3 extends over 14 amino acids. Germline V gene lookup returns CDR1 SGHTA and CDR2 FQGNSA. V was pared by 4 bases and J by 4 bases, with 2 bases of the junction left unmatched. This chain's CDR3 is CASSSDRGPYGYTF. The CDR3 DNA is TGTGCCAGCAGCTCGGACAGGGGGCCCTATGGCTACACCTTC.

The chain uses TRBV6-4 and TRBJ2-2, with TRBD2 matching 8 bases. J gave up 3 bases and V 4 bases, and 1 base lay outside the gene matches. The CDR3 runs 14 residues. Germline lookup yields CDR1 MRHNA and CDR2 SNTAGT. CDR3 amino acids: CASSAGGHTGELFF. The CDR3 DNA sequence: TGTGCCAGCAGTGCGGGGGGGCACACCGGGGAGCTGTTTTTT.

This clone appeared a single time. The chain uses TRBV9 and TRBJ1-1; 8 bases fit TRBD1. The CDR3 is made up of 15 amino acids. Germline V gives CDR1 SGDLS, CDR2 YYNGEE. Trimming took 4 bases from V and 5 from J; bases not matched to a gene: 10. Here the CDR3 reads CASSTPTGAYTEAFF. The CDR3 coding sequence is TGTGCCAGCAGCACCCCGACAGGGGCTTATACTGAAGCTTTCTTT.

The rearrangement links TRBV5-4 to TRBJ1-1, with TRBD1 as a possible D gene (5 bases). V lost 0 bases and J 7 bases, leaving 16 bases between the germline ends. Germline V gene data show CDR1 as SGHNT and CDR2 as YYREEE (reference sequence). The CDR3 runs 15 residues. The CDR3 bases are TGTGCCAGCAGCTTGGTTGGAGGGGTTGCGGGTGAAGCTTTCTTT. It codes for CASSLVGGVAGEAFF.

This chain connects TRBV5-1 to TRBJ1-1, with 9 bases matching TRBD1. Germline-derived CDR1 and CDR2 are SGHRS and YFSETQ. CDR3 length: 17 amino acids. The trim removed 4 bases at V and 3 bases at J, leaving 13 bases unmatched. CDR3 sequence: CASSRVPGQGPDTEAFF. Written as DNA, the CDR3 is TGCGCCAGCAGCCGAGTCCCGGGACAGGGCCCGGACACTGAAGCTTTCTTT. Full variable domain (outside the CDR3, taken from reference TRBV5-1 and TRBJ1-1): KAGVTQTPRYLIKTRGQQVTLSCSPISGHRSVSWYQQTPGQGLQFLFEYFSETQRNKGNFPGRFSGRQFSNSRSEMNVSTLELGDSALYLCASSRVPGQGPDTEAFFGQGTRLTVV.

The chain recombines TRBV9 with TRBJ1-6; D possibly corresponds to TRBD1 (6 bases). The CDR3 spans 14 residues. Trimming stripped 4 bases from V and 10 bases from J, with 15 bases between. The germline gives CDR1 SGDLS, CDR2 YYNGEE. The CDR3 protein is CASSPGQPGSPLHF. CDR3 nucleotides: TGTGCCAGCAGCCCCGGACAGCCGGGCTCACCCCTCCACTTT.

This clone was counted a single time. The chain is built from TRBV29-1 and TRBJ1-2; D is unclear. The V gene's germline CDR1 is SQVTM and CDR2 ANQGSEA. V was trimmed by 6 bases and J by 7 bases, leaving 12 bases between them. The CDR3 has 11 residues. DNA of the CDR3: TGCAGCGTGGCGCGACTCGGTGGCTACACCTTC. Translated: CSVARLGGYTF.

J is TRBJ1-2 and V is TRBV28; possible D gene TRBD1, 6 bases. Germline V gene lookup returns CDR1 MDHEN and CDR2 SYDVKM. Trimming removed 4 bases from V and 7 bases from J, with 19 bases in between. The CDR3 has 15 amino acids. The CDR3 spells CASSYTGTRRSGYTF. CDR3 sequence (DNA): TGTGCCAGCAGTTACACCGGGACAAGAAGGAGTGGCTACACCTTC.

V and J are TRBV19 and TRBJ2-5; 10 positions agree with TRBD2. The CDR3 is 15 amino acids. V dropped 9 bases and J dropped 4; count of bases not matched to a gene: 11. Per germline, CDR1 LNHDA and CDR2 SQIVND (reference sequence). CDR3 DNA: TGTGCCAGGCAGGGGCTAGCGGGGGTTGGAGAGACCCAGTACTTC. It yields the protein CARQGLAGVGETQYF.

This clone occurred a few times. This rearrangement joins TRBV19 to TRBJ2-2, with D possibly being TRBD1 (6 bases). V shed 4 bases and J shed 6 bases, with 9 bases lying between them. Germline CDR1 LNHDA, CDR2 SQIVND (reference sequence). CDR3 length: 13 residues. The CDR3 DNA sequence: TGTGCCAGTAGTAGTACAGGGTCCGGGGAGCTGTTTTTT. As protein: CASSSTGSGELFF.

The chain employs TRBV6-5 and TRBJ1-6; D is uncertain. The germline CDR1 and CDR2 sequences are MNHEY and SVGAGI. V was clipped by 4 bases and J by 0 bases, with 10 bases between them. The CDR3 is made up of 16 amino acids. This CDR3 reads CASSSTPGSYNSPLHF. The CDR3, as DNA: TGTGCCAGCAGTTCGACACCCGGCTCCTATAATTCACCCCTCCACTTT.

The V call is TRBV5-5, the J call TRBJ1-2; TRBD1 matches 12 bases. Germline assignment: CDR1 SGHKS and CDR2 YYEKEE (reference sequence). There are 19 residues in the CDR3. J was trimmed by 3 bases and V by 3 bases; bases with no gene match: 15. For the CDR3, the DNA is TGTGCCAGCAGCTCCTTCGCCGGGACAGGGGGCAGGTTTTACTATGGCTACACCTTC. Translation: CASSSFAGTGGRFYYGYTF.

V is TRBV27 and J is TRBJ1-6; 7 bases are a match to TRBD1. Germline assignment: CDR1 MNHEY and CDR2 SMNVEV (reference sequence). The CDR3 totals 16 residues. V lost 0 bases to trimming and J lost 11 bases; unmatched junction nucleotides: 10. The DNA for the CDR3 is TGTGCCAGCAGTTTATCCGGGACCGAGGGGGCTCCACCCCTCCACTTT. Protein sequence: CASSLSGTEGAPPLHF.

The rearrangement links TRBV2 to TRBJ1-2; no definite D call. The CDR3 runs 15 residues. Germline-derived CDR1 and CDR2 are SNHLY and FYNNEI. Trimming shortened V by 7 bases and J by 0 bases, and 15 bases separated the two germline ends. The CDR3: CASTPFDGANYGYTF. DNA of the CDR3: TGTGCCAGCACTCCATTCGACGGAGCTAACTATGGCTACACCTTC.